This T cell receptor beta chain was sequenced in a study of T-cell reconstitution after alpha-beta-depleted transplantation in children. This clonotype has only a few counts. A TCRbeta library incorporating unique molecular identifiers was prepared. A single record per CDR3 protein comes from TCRdb applying MiXCR to the PCR reads. The repertoire consists of a few hundred thousand distinct CDR3 sequences, with 11% occurring once and the leading ten covering 4.5% to 6%. The ends lost 8 bases at V and 5 bases at J; junction bases unmatched: 9. This CDR3 region has 14 residues. Germline V gene sequence: CDR1 LGHDT, CDR2 YNNKEL (reference sequence).

The chain couples TRBV3-1 to TRBJ2-1; 7 bases line up with TRBD2. This clonotype originated in a human donor who donated a stem cell graft to a child with acute myeloid leukemia. This sample comprised PBMCs from the stem cell graft donor, obtained from the stem cell graft. CDR3 coding DNA: TGTGCCAGCGGATTCTCCGGGACTAACAATGAGCAGTTCTTC. Translating gives CASGFSGTNNEQFF.